The following is a T cell receptor (beta chain) sequence with its context. The antigen it recognizes is unknown. Per-base qualities were not stored, and no clone one base away is much larger. The Qiagen DNeasy kit was used to extract genomic DNA both from unsorted PBMCs and from the negatively selected CD4+ and CD8+ fractions. Using primers that anneal to V and J segments, immunoSEQ multiplex PCR amplified the TCR beta CDR3 regions. A synthetic immune receptor repertoire was used to minimize amplification bias, and any remaining bias was removed computationally after sequencing. The paper's processing steps were these. Repertoire diversity was quantified as the Shannon entropy index using custom Python scripts. Unsorted, CD4+ and CD8+ repertoires were analyzed separately, except in combined analyses where CD4+ and CD8+ sequences were merged in silico. TCRdb took over this immuneACCESS table, retaining in-frame rearrangements with V and J assigned. Such tables are incomplete; in checked studies, under half of the missing clones stem from an unresolved V gene, and the remainder is unexplained. That table is the source of V, J and clone size, and D and trimming were worked out from the DNA. A total of 20,000 to 25,000 clones appear in this sample, more than 85% of them only once. The top ten clonotypes cover roughly 0.43% of the sample.

These data belong to a study of PD-1 blockade in classical Hodgkin lymphoma (dated by TCRdb to the early 2020s). At the level of the whole study: The study used TCR beta sequencing and CyTOF to define a peripheral blood immune signature of response to PD-1 blockade in classical Hodgkin lymphoma. General findings and caveats noted by the study authors: The study was restricted to a single clinical trial cohort, and the causes of repertoire differences, possibly disease activity or prior therapy, were left undefined. Newly diagnosed patients were reported to have lower baseline TCR diversity than healthy donors, and relapsed/refractory patients were reported to have lower baseline TCR diversity still.

Read against the paper, the sample's time point label means: newly diagnosed, previously untreated cHL patient sample. CD4+ T cells were purified from thawed PBMCs by magnetic negative selection with a Miltenyi CD4+ T cell isolation kit. PBMCs from patients with newly diagnosed, previously untreated classical Hodgkin lymphoma were sequenced as a comparison group for the relapsed/refractory trial patients. Peripheral blood was collected in 8 mL Vacutainer Cell Preparation Tubes, from which PBMCs were isolated by centrifugation and then cryopreserved. Purified CD4+ and CD8+ fractions were prepared only for cases with an additional available PBMC sample. On LS columns in a quadroMACS separator, the magnetically labelled cells were depleted, and the flow-through was collected as the purified fraction. The TCR originated in a human donor with classical Hodgkin lymphoma. What was sequenced was CD4+ T cells from blood.

The DNA reads TGTGCCAGTAGGAACAGCATGAACACTGAAGCTTTCTTT. This codes for CASRNSMNTEAFF. The receptor chain draws on TRBV19 and TRBJ1-1; the D segment cannot be called with confidence. The junction shows trimming of 6 bases on V and 0 bases on J, plus 8 bases between the germline ends. Spanning cysteine to phenylalanine, the CDR3 consists of 13 amino acids. This entry keeps only the CDR3 DNA: 39 bases, framed from base 1. Reading the germline V gene (reference sequence) gives CDR1 LNHDA and CDR2 SQIVND.